This T cell receptor (beta chain) was identified during a study of blood T cell repertoires in COVID-19. Overall study context: Acute and convalescent COVID-19 specimens originated in the United States, Italy and Spain. The cDNA or gDNA used as material had been derived from T cells, B-cell-depleted T cells, or PBMCs.

This CDR3 region has 17 residues. In germline, CDR1 is LGHNA, CDR2 YNFKEQ. Trimming shortened V by 0 bases and J by 5 bases, and 19 bases separated the two germline ends. As handled by the study authors: The authors estimated nucleated cell counts from reference gene primer amplification. Repertoires were generated with immunoSEQ multiplex PCR, while TCRdb's copy carries only in-frame clones and drops some. V, J and clone size are those of that table, while D and trimming were read from the DNA. This sample carries 55,000 to 75,000 clones, 80% to 90% of them seen once, and the ten largest clones take 6.3%.

The V and J genes are TRBV4-2 and TRBJ1-2; tentative D call: TRBD1 (6 bases). The receptor's source is a human donor in a cohort sampled during active COVID-19. Sequences were obtained from peripheral blood. The CDR3 DNA reads as TGTGCCAGCAGCCAAGATAGTACCGGGGGGCCATGGTATGGCTACACCTTC. Translated: CASSQDSTGGPWYGYTF.